Following are 8 T cell receptor beta chains from one sample sequenced in a study of cytomegalovirus exposure and HLA in healthy donors. This PCR relied on a set of 60 Vbeta primers and 13 Jbeta primers. Assay used: immunoSEQ multiplex PCR; TCRdb lists only in-frame clones, some missing. The table includes more than 150,000 clones, approximately 80% detected once. The sequenced sample consisted of PBMCs. The receptor set was obtained from a girl aged 5-17 years in good health and CMV-seropositive.

The sample holds one count of this clone. The rearrangement links TRBV7-9 to TRBJ2-6, with D possibly being TRBD2 (6 bases). Trimming took 5 bases from V and 0 from J, leaving 11 bases between them. The CDR3 totals 16 residues. CDR1 is SEHNR, CDR2 FQNEAQ, per germline (reference sequence). CDR3 protein: CASSAAGSSGANVLTF. The CDR3 DNA follows: TGTGCCAGCAGCGCCGCCGGGAGCTCTGGGGCCAACGTCCTGACTTTC.

J is TRBJ1-4 and V is TRBV7-9, with a tentative D call TRBD1 (5 bases). The V and J ends lost 3 bases and 8 bases respectively, with 16 bases between them. The length of the CDR3 is 15 residues. Germline V gives CDR1 SEHNR, CDR2 FQNEAQ (reference sequence). DNA for the CDR3: TGTGCCAGCAGCTTGATAGGGGCGCTTGGAGAAAAACTGTTTTTT. Residues: CASSLIGALGEKLFF.

The J gene is TRBJ2-2, the V gene TRBV5-6, with TRBD2 as a possible D gene (6 bases). The CDR3 spans 15 residues. Per the germline V gene, CDR1 is SGHDT and CDR2 is YYEEEE. Trimming pared 2 bases from V and 6 bases from J, leaving 14 bases between. For the CDR3, the DNA is TGTGCCAGCAGCTTTCATGGGAGGATACCCGGGGAGCTGTTTTTT. Protein: CASSFHGRIPGELFF. Using reference TRBV5-6 and TRBJ2-2 for the parts outside the CDR3, the full variable domain is DAGVTQSPTHLIKTRGQQVTLRCSPKSGHDTVSWYQQALGQGPQFIFQYYEEEERQRGNFPDRFSGHQFPNYSSELNVNALLLGDSALYLCASSFHGRIPGELFFGEGSRLTVL.

The chain uses TRBV7-9 and TRBJ2-7; D may be TRBD1 (6 bases). Germline V gene lookup returns CDR1 SEHNR and CDR2 FQNEAQ (reference sequence). V shed 4 bases and J shed 0 bases, with 13 bases lying between them. The CDR3 has 15 residues. In DNA, the CDR3 is TGTGCCAGCAGCTCAGGGACATTGAGCTCCTACGAGCAGTACTTC. Residues: CASSSGTLSSYEQYF.

The J gene is TRBJ1-4, the V gene TRBV4-1; TRBD1 agrees at 10 bases. V shed 4 bases, J shed 7 bases, and the junction held 6 bases outside the gene matches. Germline V gene lookup returns CDR1 MGHRA and CDR2 YSYEKL. This CDR3 has 15 residues. This CDR3 reads CASSPTGTGAEKLFF. Here the CDR3 DNA reads TGCGCCAGCAGCCCAACCGGGACAGGGGCTGAAAAACTGTTTTTT.

Here the CDR3 reads CAWSSRIFTEAFF. The CDR3 DNA follows: TGTGCCTGGAGTAGCAGGATATTCACTGAAGCTTTCTTT. This chain links TRBV30 with TRBJ1-1; D unresolved. Germline values: CDR1 GTSNPN, CDR2 SVGIG (reference sequence). This CDR3 has 13 amino acids. V was cut by 2 bases and J by 4 bases, with 11 bases left in between.

The rearrangement joins TRBV7-2 to TRBJ2-3; D unclear. The germline CDR1 and CDR2 sequences are SGHTA and FQGNSA. V lost 3 bases, J lost 4 bases, and 11 bases lay in between. This CDR3 has 14 residues. CDR3 loop: CASSLSLVPDTQYF. CDR3 DNA: TGTGCCAGCAGCTTGAGCCTAGTACCAGATACGCAGTATTTT.

This clone was seen a few times. The gene calls are TRBV7-9 and TRBJ2-2; tentative D call: TRBD2 (6 bases). V dropped 5 bases and J dropped 4 bases, with 17 bases sitting between them. CDR1 and CDR2 from the germline V gene are SEHNR and FQNEAQ (reference sequence). The CDR3 runs 16 residues. The CDR3 loop is CASSAQGAGVTGELFF. DNA of the CDR3: TGTGCCAGCAGCGCCCAGGGAGCGGGTGTCACCGGGGAGCTGTTTTTT. Full variable domain (rest looked up from reference TRBV7-9 and TRBJ2-2): DTGVSQNPRHKITKRGQNVTFRCDPISEHNRLYWYRQTLGQGPEFLTYFQNEAQLEKSRLLSDRFSAERPKGSFSTLEIQRTEQGDSAMYLCASSAQGAGVTGELFFGEGSRLTVL.